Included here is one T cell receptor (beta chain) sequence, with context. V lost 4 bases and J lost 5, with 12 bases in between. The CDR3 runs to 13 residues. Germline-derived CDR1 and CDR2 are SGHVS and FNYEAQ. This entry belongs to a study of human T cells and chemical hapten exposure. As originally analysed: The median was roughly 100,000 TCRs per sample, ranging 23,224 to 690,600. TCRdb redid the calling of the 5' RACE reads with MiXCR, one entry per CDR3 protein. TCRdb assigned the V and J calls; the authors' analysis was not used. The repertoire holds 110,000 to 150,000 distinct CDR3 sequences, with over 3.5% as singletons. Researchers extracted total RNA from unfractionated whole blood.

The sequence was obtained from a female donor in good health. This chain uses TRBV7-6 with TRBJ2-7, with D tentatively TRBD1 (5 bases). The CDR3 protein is CASSCSRAHEQYF. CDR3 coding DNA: TGTGCCAGCAGCTGCTCCAGGGCCCACGAGCAGTACTTC.